A single sample gave rise to the 3 T cell receptor beta chains below, sequenced in a study of CD8 T cells in ankylosing spondylitis. The study's findings and limits: Blood of patients with ankylosing spondylitis appeared to be characterized by a TCR beta motif of seven or eight highly homologous variants.

These receptors lack a known antigen. Via MiXCR, TCRdb re-called the 5' RACE reads, giving one row per CDR3 protein. The sample consists of roughly 350,000 distinct CDR3 sequences, under 8.5% of them appearing once. Sequencing input: blood, either unsorted or a sorted T cell fraction (not recorded which). The receptors were gathered from a male donor with ankylosing spondylitis.

This clonotype was counted between two and nine times. V gene TRBV9 combines with J gene TRBJ2-3, with a weak D call TRBD2 (8 bases). Per the germline V gene, CDR1 is SGDLS and CDR2 is YYNGEE. The CDR3 totals 16 residues. With 0 bases removed from V and 2 bases from J, the gap between germline ends came to 13 bases. The DNA of the CDR3 is TGTGCCAGCAGCGTAGCGGGAGGGGGCGACACAGATACGCAGTATTTT. This codes for CASSVAGGGDTDTQYF.

This chain joins TRBV2 and TRBJ2-3; 10 bases map to TRBD2. Per germline, CDR1 SNHLY and CDR2 FYNNEI. The V segment lost 2 bases and the J segment 6 bases; nucleotides outside the gene matches: 5. This CDR3 spans 15 amino acids. The CDR3 sequence is CASSELAGGLDTQYF. The CDR3 DNA is TGTGCCAGCAGTGAATTAGCGGGGGGTCTGGATACGCAGTATTTT.

This clonotype was seen a handful of times. The gene calls are TRBV18 and TRBJ2-7, with a tentative D call TRBD2 (5 bases). This CDR3 is 11 amino acids long. Germline V gives CDR1 KGHSH, CDR2 LQKENI. Trimming removed 3 bases at V and 6 bases at J, with 6 bases between. The chain's CDR3 is CASSPGVEQYF. The CDR3 DNA reads TGTGCCAGCTCACCGGGAGTCGAGCAGTACTTC.